The 4 T cell receptor beta chains listed next were all sequenced from one sample in a study of cytomegalovirus exposure and HLA in healthy donors. Profiled with immunoSEQ multiplex PCR; TCRdb holds only in-frame clones, not every one. The table has more than 20,000 clones, 97% seen once. Sequences were obtained from PBMCs. These receptors originate from a man in his thirties or forties in good health and CMV-seropositive.

The rearrangement uses TRBV28 and TRBJ2-7, with no clear D. Per germline, CDR1 MDHEN and CDR2 SYDVKM. This CDR3 is built from 15 residues. V lost 1 base and J lost 2, with 12 bases in between. As DNA, the CDR3 is TGTGCCAGCAGTTTATTTCCTAGAAGCACCTACGAGCAGTACTTC. Translation gives CASSLFPRSTYEQYF.

The chain couples TRBV4-3 to TRBJ1-2; 7 bases align to TRBD1. In germline, CDR1 is LGHNA, CDR2 YSLEER. The CDR3 extends over 14 amino acids. V gave up 5 bases and J gave up 8 bases; unmatched junction bases: 11. In DNA form, the CDR3 reads TGCGCCAGCAGCGACGGGACAGCCTGGGGAGGCTACACCTTC. This sequence encodes CASSDGTAWGGYTF.

The rearrangement joins TRBV9 to TRBJ2-3; D unresolved. CDR1 is SGDLS, CDR2 YYNGEE, per germline. The CDR3 runs 14 residues. The V end lost 1 base, the J end lost 1 base, and 7 bases lay between the germline ends. CDR3 loop: CASSVHRGTDTQYF. The CDR3, as DNA: TGTGCCAGCAGCGTACATCGCGGCACAGATACGCAGTATTTT.

This chain connects TRBV7-8 to TRBJ2-3; 11 positions match TRBD2. CDR3 size: 16 residues. Trimming removed 4 bases from V and 6 bases from J; junction bases left unmatched: 9. Per the germline V gene, CDR1 is SGHVS and CDR2 is FQNEAQ. This CDR3 is CASSSVAGGPGDTQYF. In DNA form, the CDR3 reads TGTGCCAGCAGCTCGGTAGCGGGAGGGCCGGGGGATACGCAGTATTTT.